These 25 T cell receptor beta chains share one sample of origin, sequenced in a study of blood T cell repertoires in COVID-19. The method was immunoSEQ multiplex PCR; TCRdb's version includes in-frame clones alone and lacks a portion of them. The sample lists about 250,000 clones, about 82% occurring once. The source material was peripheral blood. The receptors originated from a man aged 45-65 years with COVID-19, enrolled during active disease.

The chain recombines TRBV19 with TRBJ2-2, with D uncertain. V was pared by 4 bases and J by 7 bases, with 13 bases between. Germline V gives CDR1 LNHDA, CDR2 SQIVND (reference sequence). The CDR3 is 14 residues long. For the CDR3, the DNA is TGTGCCAGTAGTACACCCCGAGTTAGCGGGGAGCTGTTTTTT. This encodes CASSTPRVSGELFF.

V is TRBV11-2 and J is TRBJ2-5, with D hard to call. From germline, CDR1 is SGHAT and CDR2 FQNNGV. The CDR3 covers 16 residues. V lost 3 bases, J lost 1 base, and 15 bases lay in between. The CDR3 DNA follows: TGTGCCAGCAGCTTGGGCAGTTTTAGTGGCCAAGAGACCCAGTACTTC. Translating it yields CASSLGSFSGQETQYF.

The CDR3 is CASSQVGRPQQYF. CDR3 DNA: TGTGCCAGCAGCCAAGTCGGCAGGCCTCAGCAGTACTTC. This chain connects TRBV3-1 (or the pseudogene TRBV3-2) to TRBJ2-7; D is uncertain. Germline V gene lookup returns CDR1 LGHDT and CDR2 YNNKEL (reference sequence). The CDR3 runs 13 residues. V lost 1 base, J lost 8 bases, and 12 bases lay in between.

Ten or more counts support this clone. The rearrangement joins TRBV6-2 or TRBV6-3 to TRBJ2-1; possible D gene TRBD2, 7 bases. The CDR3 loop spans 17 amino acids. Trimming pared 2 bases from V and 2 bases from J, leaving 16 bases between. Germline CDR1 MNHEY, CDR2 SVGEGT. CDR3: CASSYTSWGGPYNEQFF. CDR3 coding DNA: TGTGCCAGCAGTTACACGTCTTGGGGGGGCCCCTACAATGAGCAGTTCTTC.

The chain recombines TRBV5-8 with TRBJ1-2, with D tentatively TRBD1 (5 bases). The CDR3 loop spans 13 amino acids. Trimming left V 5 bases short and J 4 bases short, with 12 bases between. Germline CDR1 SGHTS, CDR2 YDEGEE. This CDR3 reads CASSSGGGYGYTF. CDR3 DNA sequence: TGTGCCAGCAGTTCCGGGGGGGGCTATGGCTACACCTTC.

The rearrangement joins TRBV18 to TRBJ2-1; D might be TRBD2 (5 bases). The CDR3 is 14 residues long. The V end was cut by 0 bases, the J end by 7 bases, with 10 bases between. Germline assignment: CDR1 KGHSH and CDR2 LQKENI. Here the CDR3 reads CASSPPAGTNEQFF. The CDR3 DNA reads TGTGCCAGCTCACCACCGGCGGGTACTAATGAGCAGTTCTTC.

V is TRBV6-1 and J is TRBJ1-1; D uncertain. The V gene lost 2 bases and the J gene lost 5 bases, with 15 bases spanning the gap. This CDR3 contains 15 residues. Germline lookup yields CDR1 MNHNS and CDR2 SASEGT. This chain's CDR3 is CASSELAAARTEAFF. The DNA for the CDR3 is TGTGCCAGCAGTGAACTGGCAGCAGCCAGGACTGAAGCTTTCTTT.

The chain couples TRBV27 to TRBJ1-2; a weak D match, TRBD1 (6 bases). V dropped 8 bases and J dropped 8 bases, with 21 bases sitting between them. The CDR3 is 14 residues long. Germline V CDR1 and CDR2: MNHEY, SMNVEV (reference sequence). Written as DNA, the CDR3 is TGTGCCAGCTACGGACAGTCCCCTTTGGGGGGCTACACCTTC. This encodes CASYGQSPLGGYTF.

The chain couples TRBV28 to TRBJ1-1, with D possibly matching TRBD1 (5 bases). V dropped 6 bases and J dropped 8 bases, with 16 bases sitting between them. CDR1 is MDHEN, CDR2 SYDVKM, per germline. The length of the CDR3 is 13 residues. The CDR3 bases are TGTGCCAGCAGAGCTGGGGGGACGCCGGAAGCTTTCTTT. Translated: CASRAGGTPEAFF.

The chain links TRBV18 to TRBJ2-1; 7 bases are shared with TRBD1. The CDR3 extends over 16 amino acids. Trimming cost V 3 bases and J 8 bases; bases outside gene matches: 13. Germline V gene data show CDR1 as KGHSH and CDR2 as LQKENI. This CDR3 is CASSPQTGWDRDEQFF. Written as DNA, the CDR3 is TGTGCCAGCTCACCTCAGACAGGGTGGGATAGGGATGAGCAGTTCTTC.

The CDR3 loop is CASSISTGGSGELFF. CDR3 nucleotides: TGTGCCAGTAGTATAAGTACAGGGGGTTCCGGGGAGCTGTTTTTT. This rearrangement joins TRBV19 to TRBJ2-2, with 8 bases matching TRBD1. CDR1 and CDR2 (germline): LNHDA, SQIVND (reference sequence). V dropped 2 bases and J dropped 6; count of bases not matched to a gene: 5. The CDR3 extends over 15 amino acids.

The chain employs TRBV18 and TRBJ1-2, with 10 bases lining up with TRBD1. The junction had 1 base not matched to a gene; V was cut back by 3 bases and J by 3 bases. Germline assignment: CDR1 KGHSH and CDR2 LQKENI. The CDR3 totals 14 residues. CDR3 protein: CASSPGTGDYGYTF. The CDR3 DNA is TGTGCCAGCTCACCCGGGACAGGGGACTATGGCTACACCTTC.

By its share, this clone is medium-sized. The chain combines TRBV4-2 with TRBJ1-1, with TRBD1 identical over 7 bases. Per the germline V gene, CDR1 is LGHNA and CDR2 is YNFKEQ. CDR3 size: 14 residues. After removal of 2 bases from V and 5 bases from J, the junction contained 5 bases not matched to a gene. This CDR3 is CASSQNRGGTEAFF. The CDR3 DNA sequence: TGTGCCAGCAGCCAAAACAGGGGTGGGACTGAAGCTTTCTTT.

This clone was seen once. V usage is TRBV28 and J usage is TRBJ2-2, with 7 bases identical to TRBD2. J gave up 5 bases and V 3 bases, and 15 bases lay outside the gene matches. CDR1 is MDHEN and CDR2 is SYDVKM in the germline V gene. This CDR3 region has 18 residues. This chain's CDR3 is CASSFMFTSRGVTGELFF. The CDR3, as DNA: TGTGCCAGCAGTTTTATGTTTACCTCCCGGGGGGTGACCGGGGAGCTGTTTTTT. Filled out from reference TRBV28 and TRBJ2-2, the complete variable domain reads DVKVTQSSRYLVKRTGEKVFLECVQDMDHENMFWYRQDPGLGLRLIYFSYDVKMKEKGDIPEGYSVSREKKERFSLILESASTNQTSMYLCASSFMFTSRGVTGELFFGEGSRLTVL.

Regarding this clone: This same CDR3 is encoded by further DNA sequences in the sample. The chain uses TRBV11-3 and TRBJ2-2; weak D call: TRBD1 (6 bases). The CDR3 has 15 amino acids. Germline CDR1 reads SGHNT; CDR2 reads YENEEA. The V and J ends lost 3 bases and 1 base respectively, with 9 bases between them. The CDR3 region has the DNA TGTGCCAGCAGCTTGGCCAGGGGGAACACCGGGGAGCTGTTTTTT. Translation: CASSLARGNTGELFF.

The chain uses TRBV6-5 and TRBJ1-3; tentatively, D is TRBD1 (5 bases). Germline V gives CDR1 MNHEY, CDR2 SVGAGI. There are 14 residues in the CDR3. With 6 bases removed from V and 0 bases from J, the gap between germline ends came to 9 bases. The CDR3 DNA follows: TGTGCCAGCAGACGCGACAGCTCTGGAAACACCATATATTTT. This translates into CASRRDSSGNTIYF.

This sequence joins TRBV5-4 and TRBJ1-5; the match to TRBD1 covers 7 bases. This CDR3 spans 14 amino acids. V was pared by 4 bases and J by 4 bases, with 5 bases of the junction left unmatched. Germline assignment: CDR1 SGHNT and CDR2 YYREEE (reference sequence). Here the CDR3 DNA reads TGTGCCAGCAGCATACAGGGGCAGAATCAGCCCCAGCATTTT. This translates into CASSIQGQNQPQHF.

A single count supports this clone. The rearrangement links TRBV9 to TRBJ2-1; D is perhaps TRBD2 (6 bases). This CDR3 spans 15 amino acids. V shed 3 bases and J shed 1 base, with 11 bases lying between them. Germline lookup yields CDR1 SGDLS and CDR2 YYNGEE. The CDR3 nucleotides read TGTGCCAGCAGCGCGACGACTAGTTCCTACAATGAGCAGTTCTTC. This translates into CASSATTSSYNEQFF.

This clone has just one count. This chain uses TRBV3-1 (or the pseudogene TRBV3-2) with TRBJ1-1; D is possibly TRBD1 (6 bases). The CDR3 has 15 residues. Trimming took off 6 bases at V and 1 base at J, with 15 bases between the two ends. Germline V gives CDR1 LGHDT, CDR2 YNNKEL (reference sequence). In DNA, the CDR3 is TGTGCCAGCAGTTTTTATGACAGGCAGAACACTGAAGCTTTCTTT. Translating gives CASSFYDRQNTEAFF.

The CDR3 sequence: CASSLTGVSSYNEQFF. The CDR3 DNA follows: TGTGCCAGCAGCCTAACAGGGGTCAGCTCCTACAATGAGCAGTTCTTC. The chain recombines TRBV11-1 with TRBJ2-1; 7 bases are shared with TRBD1. The germline gives CDR1 SGHAT, CDR2 FQDESV (reference sequence). The length of the CDR3 is 16 residues. Losses at the gene ends were 5 bases for V and 0 bases for J; bases not matched to a gene: 7.

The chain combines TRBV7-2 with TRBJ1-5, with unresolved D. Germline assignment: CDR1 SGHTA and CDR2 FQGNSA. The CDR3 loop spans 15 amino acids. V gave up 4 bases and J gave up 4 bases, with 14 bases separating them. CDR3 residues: CASSSGSVPNQPQHF. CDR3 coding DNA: TGTGCCAGCAGCTCTGGTAGTGTCCCAAATCAGCCCCAGCATTTT.

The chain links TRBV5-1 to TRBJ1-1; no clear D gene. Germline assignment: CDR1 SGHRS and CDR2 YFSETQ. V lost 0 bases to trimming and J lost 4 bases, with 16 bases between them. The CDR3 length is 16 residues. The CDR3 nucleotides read TGCGCCAGCAGCTTGGCTTACTCCGGGATTAGCACTGAAGCTTTCTTT. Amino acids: CASSLAYSGISTEAFF.

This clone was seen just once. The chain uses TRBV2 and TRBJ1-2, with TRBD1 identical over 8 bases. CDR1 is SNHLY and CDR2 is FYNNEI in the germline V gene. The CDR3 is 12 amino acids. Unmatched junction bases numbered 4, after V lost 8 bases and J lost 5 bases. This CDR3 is CASADREYGYTF. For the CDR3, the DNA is TGTGCCAGCGCGGACAGGGAGTATGGCTACACCTTC.

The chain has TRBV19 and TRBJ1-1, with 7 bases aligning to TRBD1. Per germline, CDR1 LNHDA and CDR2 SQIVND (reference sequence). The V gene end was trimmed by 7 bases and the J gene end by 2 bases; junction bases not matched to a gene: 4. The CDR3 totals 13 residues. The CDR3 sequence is CASNSGGNTEAFF. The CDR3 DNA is TGTGCCAGTAATTCAGGGGGTAACACTGAAGCTTTCTTT. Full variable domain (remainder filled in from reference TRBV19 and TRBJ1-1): DGGITQSPKYLFRKEGQNVTLSCEQNLNHDAMYWYRQDPGQGLRLIYYSQIVNDFQKGDIAEGYSVSREKKESFPLTVTSAQKNPTAFYLCASNSGGNTEAFFGQGTRLTVV.

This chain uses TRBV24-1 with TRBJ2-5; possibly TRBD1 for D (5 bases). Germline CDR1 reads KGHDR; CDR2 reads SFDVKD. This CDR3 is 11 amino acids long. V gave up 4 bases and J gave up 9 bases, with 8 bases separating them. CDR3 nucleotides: TGTGCCACCAGTGAAGGGGCGGCCCAGTACTTC. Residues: CATSEGAAQYF.